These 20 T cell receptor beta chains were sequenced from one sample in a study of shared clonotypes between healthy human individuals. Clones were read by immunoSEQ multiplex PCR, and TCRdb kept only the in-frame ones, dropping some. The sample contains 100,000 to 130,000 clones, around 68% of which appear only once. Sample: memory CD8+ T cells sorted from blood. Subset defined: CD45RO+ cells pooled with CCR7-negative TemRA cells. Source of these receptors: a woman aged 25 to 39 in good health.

CDR3 region: CASSPVLDGYMNTEAFF. The CDR3, as DNA: TGTGCCAGCTCACCTGTTCTGGACGGCTACATGAACACTGAAGCTTTCTTT. The chain joins TRBV18 to TRBJ1-1; D gene uncertain. Per the germline V gene, CDR1 is KGHSH and CDR2 is LQKENI. This CDR3 spans 17 amino acids. The V end lost 3 bases, the J end lost 0 bases, and 17 bases lay between the germline ends. Based on the CDR3 plus reference TRBV18 and TRBJ1-1, the full variable domain is NAGVMQNPRHLVRRRGQEARLRCSPMKGHSHVYWYRQLPEEGLKFMVYLQKENIIDESGMPKERFSAEFPKEGPSILRIQQVVRGDSAAYFCASSPVLDGYMNTEAFFGQGTRLTVV.

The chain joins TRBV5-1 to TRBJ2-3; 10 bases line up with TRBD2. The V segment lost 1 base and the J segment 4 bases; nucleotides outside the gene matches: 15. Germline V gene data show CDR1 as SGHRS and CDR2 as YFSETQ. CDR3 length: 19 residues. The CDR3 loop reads CASSLWVGASGSLADTQYF. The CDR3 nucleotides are TGCGCCAGCAGCTTGTGGGTCGGGGCTAGCGGGAGTCTCGCAGATACGCAGTATTTT.

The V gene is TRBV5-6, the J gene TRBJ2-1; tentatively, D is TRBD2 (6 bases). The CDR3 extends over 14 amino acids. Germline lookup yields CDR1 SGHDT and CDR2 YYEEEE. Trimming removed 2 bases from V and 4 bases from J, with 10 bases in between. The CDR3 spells CASSFCGDYNEQFF. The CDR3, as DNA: TGTGCCAGCAGCTTTTGCGGGGATTACAATGAGCAGTTCTTC.

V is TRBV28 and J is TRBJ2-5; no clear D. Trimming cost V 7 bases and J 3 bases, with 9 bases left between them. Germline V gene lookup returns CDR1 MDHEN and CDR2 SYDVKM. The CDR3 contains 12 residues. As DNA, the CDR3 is TGTGCCAGCAAGGCCCTGGAAGAGACCCAGTACTTC. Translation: CASKALEETQYF.

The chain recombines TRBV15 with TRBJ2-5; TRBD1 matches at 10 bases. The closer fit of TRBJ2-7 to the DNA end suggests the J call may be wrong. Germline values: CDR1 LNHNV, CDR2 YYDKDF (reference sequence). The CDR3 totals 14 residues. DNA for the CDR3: TGTGCCACCAGCAGGGGGACAGGGGCCTACGAGCAGTACTTC. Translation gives CATSRGTGAYEQYF.

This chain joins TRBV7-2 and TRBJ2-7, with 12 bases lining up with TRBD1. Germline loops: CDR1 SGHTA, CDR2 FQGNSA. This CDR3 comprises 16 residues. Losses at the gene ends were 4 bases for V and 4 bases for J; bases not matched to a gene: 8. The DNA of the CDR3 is TGTGCCAGCAGCTACTCCGGGACAGGGGGCGGGTACGAGCAGTACTTC. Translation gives CASSYSGTGGGYEQYF.

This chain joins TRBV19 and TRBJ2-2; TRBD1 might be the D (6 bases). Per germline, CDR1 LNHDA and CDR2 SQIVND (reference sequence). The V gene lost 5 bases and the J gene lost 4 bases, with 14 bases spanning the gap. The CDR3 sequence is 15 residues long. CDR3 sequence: CASSLRGHSTGELFF. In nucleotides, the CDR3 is TGTGCCAGTAGTCTCCGGGGACACAGCACCGGGGAGCTGTTTTTT.

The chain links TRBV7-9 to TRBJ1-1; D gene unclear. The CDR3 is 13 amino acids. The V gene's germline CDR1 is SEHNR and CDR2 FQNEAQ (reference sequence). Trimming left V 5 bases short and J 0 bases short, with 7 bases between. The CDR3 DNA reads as TGTGCCAGCAGCCGCCCGATGAACACTGAAGCTTTCTTT. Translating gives CASSRPMNTEAFF.

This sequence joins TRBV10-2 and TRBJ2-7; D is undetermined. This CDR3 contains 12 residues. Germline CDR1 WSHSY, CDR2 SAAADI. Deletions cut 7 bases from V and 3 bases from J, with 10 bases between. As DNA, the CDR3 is TGCGCCAGCATAGGGCAGAGCTACGAGCAGTACTTC. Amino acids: CASIGQSYEQYF.

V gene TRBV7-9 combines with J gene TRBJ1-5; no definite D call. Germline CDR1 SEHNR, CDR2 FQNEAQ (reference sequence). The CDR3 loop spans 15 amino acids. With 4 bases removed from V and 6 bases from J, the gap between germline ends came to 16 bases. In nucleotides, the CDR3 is TGTGCCAGCAGCTCCTATGGGGAATCGGGTCAGCCCCAGCATTTT. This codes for CASSSYGESGQPQHF.

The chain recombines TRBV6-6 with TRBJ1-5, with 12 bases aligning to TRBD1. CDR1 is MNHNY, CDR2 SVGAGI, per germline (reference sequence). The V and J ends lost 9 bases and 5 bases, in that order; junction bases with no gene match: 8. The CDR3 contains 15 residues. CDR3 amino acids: CASLNRDRGHQPQHF. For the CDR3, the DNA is TGTGCCAGTCTTAATAGGGACAGGGGGCATCAGCCCCAGCATTTT.

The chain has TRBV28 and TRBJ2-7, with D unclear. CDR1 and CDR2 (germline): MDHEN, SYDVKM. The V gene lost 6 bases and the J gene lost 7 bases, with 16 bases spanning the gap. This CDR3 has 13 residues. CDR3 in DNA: TGTGCCAGCAGCCGTCGACTGAGTGCGGAGCAGTACTTC. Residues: CASSRRLSAEQYF.

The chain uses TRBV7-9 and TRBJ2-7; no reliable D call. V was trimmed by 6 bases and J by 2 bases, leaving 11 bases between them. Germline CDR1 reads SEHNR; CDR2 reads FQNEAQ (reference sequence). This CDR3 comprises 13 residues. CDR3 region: CASSPILAYEQYF. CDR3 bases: TGTGCCAGCAGTCCAATTCTAGCCTACGAGCAGTACTTC.

CDR3 DNA sequence: TGTGCCAGCAGCTTGGATCTAGGGAACAATGAGCAGTTCTTC. It translates to CASSLDLGNNEQFF. The genes are TRBV5-4 and TRBJ2-1; D is undetermined. The V end was cut by 0 bases, the J end by 5 bases, with 9 bases between. The V gene's germline CDR1 is SGHNT and CDR2 YYREEE (reference sequence). This CDR3 is built from 14 residues.

CDR3 coding DNA: TGTGCCAGCAGGCCCAGAGGGGCTAATGAAAAACTGTTTTTT. It encodes CASRPRGANEKLFF. V and J are TRBV27 and TRBJ1-4; tentatively, D is TRBD1 (5 bases). The germline CDR1 and CDR2 sequences are MNHEY and SMNVEV (reference sequence). Trimming cost V 6 bases and J 3 bases, with 11 bases left between them. This CDR3 contains 14 residues.

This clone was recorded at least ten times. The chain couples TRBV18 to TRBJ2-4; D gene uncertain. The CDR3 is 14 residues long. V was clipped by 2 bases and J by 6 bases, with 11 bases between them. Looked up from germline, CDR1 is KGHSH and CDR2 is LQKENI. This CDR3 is CASSPRQEANIQYF. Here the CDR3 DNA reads TGTGCCAGCTCACCAAGGCAAGAGGCAAACATTCAGTACTTC.

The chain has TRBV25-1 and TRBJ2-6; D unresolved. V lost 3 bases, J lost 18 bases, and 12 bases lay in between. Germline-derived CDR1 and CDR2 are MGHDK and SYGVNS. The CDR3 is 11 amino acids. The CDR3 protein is CASSDSAGWTF. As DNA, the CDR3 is TGTGCCAGCAGTGATTCGGCAGGTTGGACTTTC.

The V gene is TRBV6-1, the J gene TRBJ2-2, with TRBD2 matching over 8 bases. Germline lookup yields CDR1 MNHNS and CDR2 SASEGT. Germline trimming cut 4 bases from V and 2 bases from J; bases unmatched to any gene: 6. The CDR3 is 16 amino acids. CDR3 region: CASSAWREDNTGELFF. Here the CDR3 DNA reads TGTGCCAGCAGTGCCTGGCGGGAGGATAACACCGGGGAGCTGTTTTTT.

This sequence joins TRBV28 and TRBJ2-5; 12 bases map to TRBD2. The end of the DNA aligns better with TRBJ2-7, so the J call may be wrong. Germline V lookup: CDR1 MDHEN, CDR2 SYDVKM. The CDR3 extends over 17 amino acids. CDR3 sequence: CASSLAPLAGGPYEQYF. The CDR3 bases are TGTGCCAGCAGTTTGGCCCCACTAGCGGGAGGCCCCTACGAGCAGTACTTC.

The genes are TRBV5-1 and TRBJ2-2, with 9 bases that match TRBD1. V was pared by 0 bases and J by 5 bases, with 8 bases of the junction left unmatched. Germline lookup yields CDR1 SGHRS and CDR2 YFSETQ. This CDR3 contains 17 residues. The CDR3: CASSLAPGTGNTGELFF. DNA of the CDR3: TGCGCCAGCAGCTTGGCCCCCGGGACAGGGAATACCGGGGAGCTGTTTTTT.